These 14 T cell receptor beta chains were all obtained from the same sample, sequenced in a study of breast tumors, draining lymph nodes, adjacent tissues. A single record per CDR3 protein comes from TCRdb applying MiXCR to the multiplex PCR reads. The table has some 120,000 distinct CDR3 sequences, around 20% seen once. Breast cancer patients provided tissue from their axillary draining lymph nodes. Sequencing input: axillary lymph node tissue. These receptors came from a female donor with breast cancer. Some clones in this sample may be carry-over from other donors' samples.

In the case of this clonotype: A much larger clone sits a single nucleotide away, making a read error possible. The genes are TRBV5-6 and TRBJ1-6; maybe TRBD1 (5 bases). The CDR3 has 14 amino acids. Looked up from germline, CDR1 is SGHDT and CDR2 is YYEEEE. V gave up 2 bases and J gave up 8 bases, with 11 bases separating them. CDR3 bases: TGTGCCAGCAGCTTCAGAGGGGAGGATTCACCCCTCCACTTT. As protein: CASSFRGEDSPLHF.

In this sample, this clonotype turned up many times. The V and J genes are TRBV29-1 and TRBJ1-2, with 7 bases that match TRBD1. The CDR3 consists of 12 residues. The germline CDR1 and CDR2 sequences are SQVTM and ANQGSEA. The trim removed 7 bases at V and 4 bases at J, leaving 6 bases unmatched. CDR3 DNA sequence: TGCAGCGCAGGGGGGGGAGCCTATGGCTACACCTTC. Residues: CSAGGGAYGYTF.

This clonotype was recorded many times. This CDR3 is CASSEDRAINQPQHF. CDR3 sequence (DNA): TGTGCCAGCAGTGAGGACAGGGCGATAAATCAGCCCCAGCATTTT. This chain connects TRBV6-1 to TRBJ1-5, with TRBD1 matching over 8 bases. The CDR3 extends over 15 amino acids. Looked up from germline, CDR1 is MNHNS and CDR2 is SASEGT. V lost 3 bases and J lost 4; bases outside the gene matches: 5.

On this clonotype itself: This may be a read error: a much more frequent sequence differs by one nucleotide. This chain joins TRBV7-9 and TRBJ2-7, with D possibly TRBD2 on 6 matching bases. Trimming shortened V by 6 bases and J by 5 bases, and 17 bases separated the two germline ends. This CDR3 contains 14 residues. CDR1 is SEHNR and CDR2 is FQNEAQ in the germline V gene (reference sequence). The CDR3: CASSDGGRSHEQYF. In nucleotides, the CDR3 is TGTGCCAGCAGTGACGGGGGACGATCCCACGAGCAGTACTTC.

This clonotype was counted only a few times. The rearrangement joins TRBV12-3 or TRBV12-4 to TRBJ1-5; 8 nucleotides match TRBD1. The trim removed 7 bases at V and 3 bases at J, leaving 5 bases unmatched. The CDR3 spans 14 residues. The CDR3 region is CASTQDRVNQPQHF. Here the CDR3 DNA reads TGTGCCAGCACTCAGGACAGGGTCAATCAGCCCCAGCATTTT.

In this sample, this clonotype turned up many times. The junction shows a germline mismatch at one end, possibly a read error. The chain employs TRBV7-7 and TRBJ2-3; D unclear. The CDR3 has 14 residues. The germline V gene has CDR1 SSHAT and CDR2 FNYEAQ (reference sequence). The CDR3 bases are TGTGCTAGCAGCTTATCTTCTGACACAGATACGCAGTATTTT. It yields the protein CASSLSSDTDTQYF.

This clonotype was recorded many times. The chain joins TRBV27 to TRBJ1-2; the D is unclear. Looked up from germline, CDR1 is MNHEY and CDR2 is SMNVEV (reference sequence). The CDR3 is made up of 13 amino acids. Between the trimmed V and J ends, which lost 6 bases and 3 bases, there was a span of 11 bases. Here the CDR3 DNA reads TGTGCCAGCAGATCGAACAAGGACTATGGCTACACCTTC. Translation: CASRSNKDYGYTF.

This clonotype was seen a handful of times. The junction and the germline gene differ at one end; a read error may be behind it. The CDR3 coding sequence is TGTGCCAGCAGCCCCCCGGGGGGTAACATTCAGTATTTC. Translated, it gives CASSPPGGNIQYF. This chain uses TRBV7-2 with TRBJ2-4, with TRBD2 matching over 7 bases. This CDR3 is 13 amino acids long. Germline V lookup: CDR1 SGHTA, CDR2 FQGNSA.

Comments on this clonotype: As the CDR3 is not closed by the conserved phenylalanine or tryptophan, this likely results from a read error. This chain links TRBV6-5 with TRBJ2-1; 7 bases agree with TRBD1. CDR3 size: 13 residues. Trimming removed 6 bases from V and 8 bases from J; junction bases left unmatched: 7. Germline lookup yields CDR1 MNHEY and CDR2 SVGAGI. CDR3 protein: CASSSNRGHEQFV. DNA of the CDR3: TGTGCCAGCAGCTCCAACAGGGGCCATGAGCAGTTCGTC.

This clonotype was picked up many times. The chain employs TRBV7-2 and TRBJ2-7, with no clear D. CDR1 and CDR2 from the germline V gene are SGHTA and FQGNSA. There are 13 residues in the CDR3. Trimming cost V 1 base and J 2 bases, with 6 bases left between them. Written as DNA, the CDR3 is TGTGCCAGCAGCTTAGTTTTTCCCTACGAGCAGTACTTC. Its translation is CASSLVFPYEQYF.

This clonotype occurred once. The J gene is TRBJ2-3, the V gene TRBV28; TRBD2 aligns across 9 bases. Germline CDR1 is MDHEN and CDR2 is SYDVKM. V lost 4 bases and J lost 5; bases outside the gene matches: 7. There are 15 residues in the CDR3. The CDR3 DNA reads as TGTGCCAGCAGTTCCTTAGCGGGAGTGGGAGATACGCAGTATTTT. Encoded protein: CASSSLAGVGDTQYF.

A remark on this clonotype: This may stem from a read error, because a much larger clone lies one nucleotide away. The V gene is TRBV5-8, the J gene TRBJ2-1, with 8 bases fitting TRBD2. CDR3 length: 15 residues. The germline gives CDR1 SGHTS, CDR2 YDEGEE. The V gene end was trimmed by 0 bases and the J gene end by 6 bases; junction bases not matched to a gene: 5. DNA for the CDR3: TGTGCCAGCAGCTTGGGTCGGGGGGGCTGCAATGAGCAGTTCTTC. It specifies CASSLGRGGCNEQFF.

The table lists this clonotype with a few counts. CDR3 residues: CASCRVYTGELFF. In nucleotides, the CDR3 is TGTGCCAGCTGCCGGGTATACACCGGGGAGCTGTTTTTT. This chain joins TRBV28 and TRBJ2-2; D unresolved. Between the trimmed V and J ends, which lost 8 bases and 3 bases, there was a span of 10 bases. CDR1 is MDHEN, CDR2 SYDVKM, per germline. CDR3 length equals 13 residues.

The sample holds many counts of this clonotype. The chain is built from TRBV19 and TRBJ2-3; the match to TRBD1 covers 9 bases. J gave up 7 bases and V 6 bases, and 8 bases lay outside the gene matches. CDR3 length: 14 amino acids. Looked up from germline, CDR1 is LNHDA and CDR2 is SQIVND (reference sequence). The CDR3 region is CASSGTGKVNTQYF. DNA of the CDR3: TGTGCCAGTAGCGGGACAGGGAAGGTAAATACGCAGTATTTT.